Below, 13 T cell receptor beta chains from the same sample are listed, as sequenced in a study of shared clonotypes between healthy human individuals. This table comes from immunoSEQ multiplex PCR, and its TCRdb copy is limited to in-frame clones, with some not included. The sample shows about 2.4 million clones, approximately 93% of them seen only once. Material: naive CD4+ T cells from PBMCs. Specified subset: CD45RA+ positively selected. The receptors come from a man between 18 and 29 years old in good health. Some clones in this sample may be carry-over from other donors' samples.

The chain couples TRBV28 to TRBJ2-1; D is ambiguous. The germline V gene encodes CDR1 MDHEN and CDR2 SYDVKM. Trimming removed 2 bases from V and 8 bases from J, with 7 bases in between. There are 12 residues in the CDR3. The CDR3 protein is CASSLRRHEQFF. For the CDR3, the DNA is TGTGCCAGCAGTTTACGACGGCATGAGCAGTTCTTC.

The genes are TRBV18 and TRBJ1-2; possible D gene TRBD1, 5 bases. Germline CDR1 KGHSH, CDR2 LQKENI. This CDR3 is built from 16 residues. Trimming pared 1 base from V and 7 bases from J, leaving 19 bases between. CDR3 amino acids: CASSPQTSKLGVGYTF. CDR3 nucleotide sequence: TGTGCCAGCTCACCACAAACTAGCAAACTAGGGGTTGGCTACACCTTC.

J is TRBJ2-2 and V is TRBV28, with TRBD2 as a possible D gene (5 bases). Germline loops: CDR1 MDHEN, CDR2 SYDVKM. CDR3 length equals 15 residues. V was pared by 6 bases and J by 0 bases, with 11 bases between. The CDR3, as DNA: TGTGCCAGCAGAACTCAAGCGGCGAACACCGGGGAGCTGTTTTTT. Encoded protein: CASRTQAANTGELFF.

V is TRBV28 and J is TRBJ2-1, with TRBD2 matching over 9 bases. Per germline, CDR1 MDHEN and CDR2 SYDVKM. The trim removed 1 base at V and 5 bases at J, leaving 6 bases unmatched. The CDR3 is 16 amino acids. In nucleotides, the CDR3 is TGTGCCAGCAGTTTATTATCCCTAGCGGGACACAATGAGCAGTTCTTC. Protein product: CASSLLSLAGHNEQFF.

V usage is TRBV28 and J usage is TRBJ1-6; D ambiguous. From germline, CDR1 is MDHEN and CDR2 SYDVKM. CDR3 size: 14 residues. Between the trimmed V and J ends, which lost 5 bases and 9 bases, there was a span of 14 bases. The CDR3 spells CASSDRANRSPLHF. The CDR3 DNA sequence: TGTGCCAGCAGTGATCGGGCGAATCGTTCACCCCTCCACTTT.

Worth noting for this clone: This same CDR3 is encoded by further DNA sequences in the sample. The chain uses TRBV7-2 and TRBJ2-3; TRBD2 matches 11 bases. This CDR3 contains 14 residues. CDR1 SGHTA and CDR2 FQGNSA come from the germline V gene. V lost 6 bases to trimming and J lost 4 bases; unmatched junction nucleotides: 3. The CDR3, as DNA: TGTGCCAGCAGTCTAGCGGGAGGTTCAGATACGCAGTATTTT. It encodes CASSLAGGSDTQYF.

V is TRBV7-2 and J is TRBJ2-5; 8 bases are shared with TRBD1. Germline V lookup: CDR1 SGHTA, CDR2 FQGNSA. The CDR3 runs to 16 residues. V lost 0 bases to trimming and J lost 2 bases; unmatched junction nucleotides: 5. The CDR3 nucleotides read TGTGCCAGCAGCTTAGCGGGACAGGTGATACAAGAGACCCAGTACTTC. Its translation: CASSLAGQVIQETQYF.

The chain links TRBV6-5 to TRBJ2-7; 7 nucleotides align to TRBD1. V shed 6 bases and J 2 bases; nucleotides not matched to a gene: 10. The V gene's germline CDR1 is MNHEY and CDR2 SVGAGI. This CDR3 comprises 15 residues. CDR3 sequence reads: CASSPTDRFTYEQYF. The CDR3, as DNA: TGTGCCAGCAGCCCTACGGACAGGTTTACCTACGAGCAGTACTTC.

DNA of the CDR3: TGTGCCAGCAGCTACCCAGGACAGGGGGCGTACACTGAAGCTTTCTTT. Its protein product is CASSYPGQGAYTEAFF. The rearrangement uses TRBV5-4 and TRBJ1-1; 11 nucleotides match TRBD1. The J segment lost 3 bases and the V segment lost 3 bases, leaving 7 bases of the junction unmatched. This CDR3 has 16 residues. From germline, CDR1 is SGHNT and CDR2 YYREEE (reference sequence).

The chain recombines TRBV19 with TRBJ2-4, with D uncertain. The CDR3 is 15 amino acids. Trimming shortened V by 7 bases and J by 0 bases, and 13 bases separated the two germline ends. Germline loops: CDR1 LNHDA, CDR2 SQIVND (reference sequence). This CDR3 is CASTLGRLAKNIQYF. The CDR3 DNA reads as TGTGCCAGTACCTTAGGACGGTTAGCCAAAAACATTCAGTACTTC.

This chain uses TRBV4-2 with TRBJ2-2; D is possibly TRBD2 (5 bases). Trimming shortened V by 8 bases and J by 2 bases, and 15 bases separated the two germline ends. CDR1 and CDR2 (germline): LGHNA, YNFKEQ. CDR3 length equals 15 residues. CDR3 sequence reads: CASGLTTINTGELFF. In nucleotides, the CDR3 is TGTGCCAGCGGCTTGACTACCATAAACACCGGGGAGCTGTTTTTT.

The CDR3 nucleotides are TGCGCCAGCAGCCCGAGAACTAATGAAAAACTGTTTTTT. This gives the protein CASSPRTNEKLFF. The genes are TRBV5-1 and TRBJ1-4; unclear D gene. The germline gives CDR1 SGHRS, CDR2 YFSETQ. With 4 bases removed from V and 1 base from J, the gap between germline ends came to 5 bases. The CDR3 consists of 13 residues.

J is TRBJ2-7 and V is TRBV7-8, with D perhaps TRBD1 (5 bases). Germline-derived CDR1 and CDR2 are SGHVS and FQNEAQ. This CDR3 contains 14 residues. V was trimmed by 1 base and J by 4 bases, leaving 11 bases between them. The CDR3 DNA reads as TGTGCCAGCAGCTTAGGGGCCAGGGCATACGAGCAGTACTTC. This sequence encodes CASSLGARAYEQYF.